These 20 T cell receptor beta chains were all obtained from the same sample, sequenced in a study of cytomegalovirus exposure and HLA in healthy donors. The PCR had 60 Vbeta and 13 Jbeta primers. Profiling relied on immunoSEQ multiplex PCR, and the TCRdb table lists in-frame clones only, not all of them. The sample lists about 170,000 clones, roughly 70% occurring once. The sample was PBMCs. The receptors derive from a woman between 50 and 59 years old in good health and CMV-seropositive.

The chain is built from TRBV6-4 and TRBJ2-2; maybe TRBD2 (5 bases). CDR1 MRHNA and CDR2 SNTAGT come from the germline V gene. V lost 0 bases and J 5 bases, leaving 7 bases between the germline ends. The CDR3 totals 14 residues. CDR3 in DNA: TGTGCCAGCAGTGACTCGTGGGAGACCGGGGAGCTGTTTTTT. This codes for CASSDSWETGELFF.

The gene calls are TRBV13 and TRBJ2-3, with 7 bases that match TRBD2. V shed 4 bases, J shed 4 bases, and the junction held 2 bases outside the gene matches. In germline, CDR1 is PRHDT, CDR2 FYEKMQ (reference sequence). This CDR3 has 13 amino acids. CDR3 amino acids: CASSWGGSDTQYF. CDR3 coding DNA: TGTGCCAGCAGCTGGGGGGGGTCAGATACGCAGTATTTT. The full variable domain, completed using reference TRBV13 and TRBJ2-3, is AAGVIQSPRHLIKEKRETATLKCYPIPRHDTVYWYQQGPGQDPQFLISFYEKMQSDKGSIPDRFSAQQFSDYHSELNMSSLELGDSALYFCASSWGGSDTQYFGPGTRLTVL.

CDR3 DNA sequence: TGCGCCAGCAGCCCCTCCGAGACAGAGGAAGATACGCAGTATTTT. Translation gives CASSPSETEEDTQYF. The gene calls are TRBV4-1 and TRBJ2-3; D might be TRBD1 (5 bases). Germline V gene data show CDR1 as MGHRA and CDR2 as YSYEKL. Trimming cost V 4 bases and J 5 bases, with 16 bases left between them. The CDR3 is made up of 15 amino acids.

This rearrangement joins TRBV1 to TRBJ1-2; the D call of TRBD1 is as the table states it, not checked on the DNA. TRBV1 is a known pseudogene. The CDR3 is 12 amino acids. CDR3 loop: CTSSQGQMGYTF. CDR3 DNA: TGCACCAGCAGCCAAGGACAGATGGGCTACACCTTC.

The gene calls are TRBV6-5 and TRBJ2-3; no definite D call. Germline V gene sequence: CDR1 MNHEY, CDR2 SVGAGI. CDR3 length: 14 amino acids. Trimming cost V 2 bases and J 2 bases, with 8 bases left between them. CDR3 nucleotides: TGTGCCAGCAGTTACCGAGTCCCCACAGATACGCAGTATTTT. Translation gives CASSYRVPTDTQYF.

The J gene is TRBJ2-7, the V gene TRBV19; 10 bases agree with TRBD2. The junction had 7 bases not matched to a gene; V was cut back by 5 bases and J by 3 bases. Looked up from germline, CDR1 is LNHDA and CDR2 is SQIVND (reference sequence). This CDR3 region has 15 residues. CDR3 region: CASSASGGAGYEQYF. The CDR3 DNA sequence: TGTGCCAGTAGTGCAAGCGGGGGGGCGGGCTACGAGCAGTACTTC.

This clone was detected a few times. V gene TRBV13 combines with J gene TRBJ1-2, with TRBD1 matching 7 bases. Per the germline V gene, CDR1 is PRHDT and CDR2 is FYEKMQ (reference sequence). With V trimmed by 6 bases and J by 4 bases, 11 bases remained unmatched. This CDR3 has 15 amino acids. The CDR3 region is CASSIQGPGGYGYTF. The CDR3 DNA is TGTGCCAGCAGTATACAGGGCCCAGGGGGCTATGGCTACACCTTC.

The rearrangement uses TRBV5-5 and TRBJ2-7, with D hard to call. V was trimmed by 1 base and J by 3 bases, leaving 11 bases between them. The CDR3 sequence is 14 residues long. CDR1 is SGHKS and CDR2 is YYEKEE in the germline V gene (reference sequence). CDR3 nucleotides: TGTGCCAGCAGCTTGAAGGAACTATTCTACGAGCAGTACTTC. Translation: CASSLKELFYEQYF. The whole variable domain, filled in from reference TRBV5-5 and TRBJ2-7, reads DAGVTQSPTHLIKTRGQQVTLRCSPISGHKSVSWYQQVLGQGPQFIFQYYEKEERGRGNFPDRFSARQFPNYSSELNVNALLLGDSALYLCASSLKELFYEQYFGPGTRLTVT.

This chain links TRBV1 with TRBJ2-5; TRBD1, the table's D call, lacks a check against the DNA. TRBV1 is classified as a pseudogene. The CDR3 extends over 15 amino acids. The CDR3 nucleotides are TGCACCAGCAGCCCCCGGACAGGGGGCCAAGAGACCCAGTACTTC. Encoded protein: CTSSPRTGGQETQYF.

The rearrangement links TRBV19 to TRBJ2-7; D possibly corresponds to TRBD1 (6 bases). Germline CDR1 is LNHDA and CDR2 is SQIVND (reference sequence). The CDR3 length is 14 residues. The V gene lost 5 bases and the J gene lost 0 bases, with 11 bases spanning the gap. As DNA, the CDR3 is TGTGCCAGTAGTCCCACAGGGAACTCCTACGAGCAGTACTTC. Translating it yields CASSPTGNSYEQYF.

This clone has just a few counts. J is TRBJ2-1 and V is TRBV4-2; 7 bases fit TRBD2. V lost 0 bases and J lost 6; bases outside the gene matches: 8. The CDR3 is made up of 16 amino acids. Germline V gene data show CDR1 as LGHNA and CDR2 as YNFKEQ. CDR3 residues: CASSQDRGSGANEQFF. CDR3 nucleotides: TGTGCCAGCAGCCAAGACCGCGGAAGCGGGGCCAATGAGCAGTTCTTC.

This clone was counted between two and nine times. The rearrangement links TRBV6-5 to TRBJ2-2; D unclear. The CDR3 is 14 residues long. CDR1 MNHEY and CDR2 SVGAGI come from the germline V gene. V lost 6 bases, J lost 7 bases, and 15 bases lay in between. In DNA form, the CDR3 reads TGTGCCAGCAGCCCGGGTATTGCCGTCGGGGAGCTGTTTTTT. As protein: CASSPGIAVGELFF.

The V gene is TRBV2, the J gene TRBJ2-1; TRBD2 matches at 7 bases. This CDR3 region has 13 residues. V was pared by 5 bases and J by 8 bases, with 6 bases of the junction left unmatched. Germline lookup yields CDR1 SNHLY and CDR2 FYNNEI. For the CDR3, the DNA is TGTGCCAGCAGTTTCGCGGGGGACTATGAGCAGTTCTTC. This encodes CASSFAGDYEQFF. The complete variable domain, with remaining parts taken from reference TRBV2 and TRBJ2-1, reads EPEVTQTPSHQVTQMGQEVILRCVPISNHLYFYWYRQILGQKVEFLVSFYNNEISEKSEIFDDQFSVERPDGSNFTLKIRSTKLEDSAMYFCASSFAGDYEQFFGPGTRLTVL.

The chain combines TRBV7-4 with TRBJ1-2; 9 nucleotides align to TRBD1. Germline lookup yields CDR1 SGHVT and CDR2 SQSDAQ. V lost 2 bases and J lost 6; bases outside the gene matches: 16. The CDR3 contains 18 residues. The CDR3 DNA sequence: TGTGCCAGCAGCTTAAGAAGGGACAGGGCCAGGGGACACGATGGCTACACCTTC. Protein product: CASSLRRDRARGHDGYTF.

This rearrangement joins TRBV7-3 to TRBJ2-3; 7 nucleotides align to TRBD2. The V and J ends lost 2 bases and 0 bases, in that order; junction bases with no gene match: 8. The CDR3 is made up of 17 amino acids. Germline values: CDR1 SGHTA, CDR2 FQGTGA. The chain's CDR3 is CASSLGGGGTSTDTQYF. The DNA for the CDR3 is TGTGCCAGCAGCTTAGGCGGGGGAGGCACTAGCACAGATACGCAGTATTTT.

The chain employs TRBV5-6 and TRBJ2-2, with D possibly TRBD1 on 6 matching bases. V was pared by 2 bases and J by 4 bases, with 12 bases between. CDR3 length equals 15 residues. Germline V gene lookup returns CDR1 SGHDT and CDR2 YYEEEE. The CDR3 loop reads CASSLEPGATGELFF. In nucleotides, the CDR3 is TGTGCCAGCAGCTTAGAGCCAGGGGCCACCGGGGAGCTGTTTTTT.

V and J are TRBV5-1 and TRBJ2-2; D may be TRBD1 (6 bases). V was trimmed by 4 bases and J by 3 bases, leaving 13 bases between them. The CDR3 runs 15 residues. CDR1 and CDR2 (germline): SGHRS, YFSETQ. CDR3 sequence: CASSVTGLDTGELFF. The CDR3 DNA sequence: TGCGCCAGCAGCGTAACAGGGTTGGACACCGGGGAGCTGTTTTTT.

This clone has only one observation. The chain employs TRBV7-9 and TRBJ1-5; 10 bases map to TRBD1. Unmatched junction bases numbered 3, after V lost 5 bases and J lost 2 bases. Germline V gene data show CDR1 as SEHNR and CDR2 as FQNEAQ (reference sequence). The CDR3 totals 15 residues. CDR3 coding DNA: TGTGCCAGCAGCCCGACAGGGGGCGGCAATCAGCCCCAGCATTTT. Translating it yields CASSPTGGGNQPQHF.

Concerning this clone itself: Sequence at one end of the junction differs from germline and may be a read error. The chain employs TRBV2 and TRBJ2-6, with TRBD1 identical over 10 bases. The CDR3 loop spans 17 amino acids. Germline values: CDR1 SNHLY, CDR2 FYNNEI. The CDR3 sequence: CVSRDRGIHSGANVLTF. The CDR3 DNA follows: TGTGTCAGCAGGGACAGGGGAATTCACTCTGGGGCCAACGTCCTGACTTTC.

This clone was observed a few times. The rearrangement links TRBV9 to TRBJ2-1; D is perhaps TRBD2 (5 bases). V lost 0 bases and J 0 bases, leaving 10 bases between the germline ends. The CDR3 consists of 16 residues. Germline CDR1 reads SGDLS; CDR2 reads YYNGEE. CDR3 sequence reads: CASSVEIASSYNEQFF. CDR3 in DNA: TGTGCCAGCAGCGTAGAGATAGCGAGCTCCTACAATGAGCAGTTCTTC.